A single sample is the source of the 10 T cell receptor beta chains below, sequenced in a study of T-cell reconstitution after alpha-beta-depleted transplantation in children. Unique molecular identifiers were used to barcode this TCRbeta library. One entry per CDR3 protein, called by TCRdb with MiXCR from the PCR reads. This table holds approximately 98,000 distinct CDR3 sequences, around 6.4% found once. The sample consisted of PBMCs, mostly from graft donor cells, taken 360 days after TCRalphabeta/CD19-depleted stem cell transplant. The receptors were sampled from a male patient between 2 and 10 years old who had a stem cell transplant for acute lymphoblastic leukemia, so the T cells may come from the graft donor.

The V gene is TRBV6-2 or TRBV6-3, the J gene TRBJ2-1; 9 bases align to TRBD2. V gave up 0 bases and J gave up 8 bases; unmatched junction bases: 14. The CDR3 loop spans 18 amino acids. In germline, CDR1 is MNHEY, CDR2 SVGEGT. Written as DNA, the CDR3 is TGTGCCAGCAGTTACTCCCTTCCTGGGACTAGCTTGGGCCATGAGCAGTTCTTC. Translation gives CASSYSLPGTSLGHEQFF.

This clonotype was recorded a few times. The chain links TRBV5-6 to TRBJ2-1; TRBD2 matches at 14 bases. Per germline, CDR1 SGHDT and CDR2 YYEEEE. CDR3 length: 15 residues. V trimming: 5 bases; J trimming: 7 bases; junction bases outside the gene matches: 5. CDR3 sequence: CASRYGTSGSNEQFF. The CDR3, as DNA: TGTGCCAGCAGATACGGGACTAGCGGGAGTAATGAGCAGTTCTTC.

This clonotype has ten or more counts. The gene calls are TRBV7-2 and TRBJ2-5, with D perhaps matching TRBD2 (5 bases). Germline V gene data show CDR1 as SGHTA and CDR2 as FQGNSA. The CDR3 extends over 14 amino acids. V lost 5 bases and J lost 1, with 11 bases in between. The chain's CDR3 is CASSRSGSQETQYF. The CDR3 DNA is TGTGCCAGCAGCAGAAGCGGCAGCCAAGAGACCCAGTACTTC.

This chain uses TRBV24-1 with TRBJ1-5; 8 nucleotides match TRBD1. Germline V gene sequence: CDR1 KGHDR, CDR2 SFDVKD. CDR3 length equals 18 residues. The junction had 10 bases not matched to a gene; V was cut back by 4 bases and J by 0 bases. The CDR3 bases are TGTGCCACCAGTGACCCGGACAGGGTGGGGTATAGCAATCAGCCCCAGCATTTT. Its protein product is CATSDPDRVGYSNQPQHF.

This clonotype was seen ten or more times. This chain uses TRBV4-3 with TRBJ2-7, with TRBD2 matching 9 bases. The trim removed 0 bases at V and 2 bases at J, leaving 8 bases unmatched. The CDR3 extends over 17 amino acids. Looked up from germline, CDR1 is LGHNA and CDR2 is YSLEER. The CDR3 reads CASSQDWEREVPYEQYF. Written as DNA, the CDR3 is TGCGCCAGCAGCCAAGATTGGGAGCGGGAGGTTCCCTACGAGCAGTACTTC.

This clonotype appeared many times. The genes are TRBV7-9 and TRBJ1-1; D is ambiguous. Germline V gene sequence: CDR1 SEHNR, CDR2 FQNEAQ (reference sequence). This CDR3 has 11 amino acids. V was shortened by 5 bases and J by 4 bases, with 5 bases between the two germline ends. The CDR3 DNA reads as TGTGCCAGCAGCGCGGGCACTGAAGCTTTCTTT. It specifies CASSAGTEAFF.

The table lists this clonotype with many counts. This rearrangement joins TRBV28 to TRBJ1-5; D gene unclear. Germline CDR1 is MDHEN and CDR2 is SYDVKM. With 1 base removed from V and 9 bases from J, the gap between germline ends came to 13 bases. CDR3 length: 14 residues. CDR3 DNA: TGTGCCAGCAGTTTATCTTTCGGGCCTTTGCCCCAGCATTTT. Translation gives CASSLSFGPLPQHF.

The table lists this clonotype with many counts. The J gene is TRBJ2-5, the V gene TRBV28; D might be TRBD1 (5 bases). V was pared by 2 bases and J by 1 base, with 8 bases between. The germline CDR1 and CDR2 sequences are MDHEN and SYDVKM. CDR3 length equals 14 residues. CDR3 amino acids: CASSLPGRQETQYF. The CDR3 coding sequence is TGTGCCAGCAGTTTACCAGGGCGCCAAGAGACCCAGTACTTC. Based on the CDR3 plus reference TRBV28 and TRBJ2-5, the full variable domain is DVKVTQSSRYLVKRTGEKVFLECVQDMDHENMFWYRQDPGLGLRLIYFSYDVKMKEKGDIPEGYSVSREKKERFSLILESASTNQTSMYLCASSLPGRQETQYFGPGTRLLVL.

A few counts support this clonotype. This chain connects TRBV6-1 to TRBJ2-5; D is uncertain. Germline CDR1 MNHNS, CDR2 SASEGT. This CDR3 is built from 13 residues. The V gene lost 1 base and the J gene lost 2 bases, with 5 bases spanning the gap. The CDR3 sequence is CASSEVTQETQYF. In DNA form, the CDR3 reads TGTGCCAGCAGTGAAGTTACGCAAGAGACCCAGTACTTC.

This clonotype was observed at least ten times. The chain carries TRBV12-3 or TRBV12-4 and TRBJ1-2; D is perhaps TRBD1 (6 bases). CDR3 length equals 16 residues. V was cut by 3 bases and J by 5 bases, with 19 bases left in between. The CDR3 DNA follows: TGTGCCAGCAGTTTTCAGGGGAAACAGCACCGGTATGGCTACACCTTC. Protein sequence: CASSFQGKQHRYGYTF.